The entry below describes one TCR beta chain. This specimen comes from a study of blood T cell repertoires in COVID-19. As for the study in general: The cDNA or gDNA used as material had been derived from T cells, B-cell-depleted T cells, or PBMCs.

Assay: immunoSEQ multiplex PCR; the TCRdb copy retains only in-frame clones and omits some. Of about 170,000 clones in the sample, about 88% were seen once. The CDR3 sequence is 14 residues long. Looked up from germline, CDR1 is SGHTA and CDR2 is FQGTGA. Germline trimming cut 4 bases from V and 3 bases from J; bases unmatched to any gene: 3. This sequence joins TRBV7-3 and TRBJ2-7, with 10 bases lining up with TRBD1. Sample: peripheral blood. The receptor's source is a woman over 75 with COVID-19, enrolled during active disease. This chain's CDR3 is CASSSGQGDYEQYF. CDR3 DNA: TGTGCCAGCAGCTCCGGACAGGGGGACTACGAGCAGTACTTC. Full variable domain (missing parts from reference TRBV7-3 and TRBJ2-7): GAGVSQTPSNKVTEKGKYVELRCDPISGHTALYWYRQSLGQGPEFLIYFQGTGAADDSGLPNDRFFAVRPEGSVSTLKIQRTERGDSAVYLCASSSGQGDYEQYFGPGTRLTVT.